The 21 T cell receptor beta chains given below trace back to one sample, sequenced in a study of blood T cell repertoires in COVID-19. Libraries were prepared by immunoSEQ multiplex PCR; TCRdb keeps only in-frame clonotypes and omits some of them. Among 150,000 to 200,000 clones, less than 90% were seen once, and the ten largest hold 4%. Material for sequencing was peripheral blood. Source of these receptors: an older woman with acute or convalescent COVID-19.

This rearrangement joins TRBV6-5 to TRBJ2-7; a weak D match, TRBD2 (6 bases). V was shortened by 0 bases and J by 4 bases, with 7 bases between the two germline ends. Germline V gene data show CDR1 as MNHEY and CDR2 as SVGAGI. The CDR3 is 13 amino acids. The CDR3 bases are TGTGCCAGCAGTTACTCGACTAGTTACGAGCAGTACTTC. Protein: CASSYSTSYEQYF.

In DNA, the CDR3 is TGTGCCAGCAGTTTTAGGACAGGGACGAATCAGCCCCAGCATTTT. Its protein product is CASSFRTGTNQPQHF. V and J are TRBV28 and TRBJ1-5; 8 nucleotides align to TRBD1. In germline, CDR1 is MDHEN, CDR2 SYDVKM. The CDR3 sequence is 15 residues long. The V segment lost 3 bases and the J segment 4 bases; nucleotides outside the gene matches: 5.

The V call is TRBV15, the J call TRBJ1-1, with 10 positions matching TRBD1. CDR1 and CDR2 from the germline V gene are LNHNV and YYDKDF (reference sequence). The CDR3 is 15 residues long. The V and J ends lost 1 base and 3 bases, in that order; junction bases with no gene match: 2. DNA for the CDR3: TGTGCCACCAGCAGAGCCGGGACAGGGGACACTGAAGCTTTCTTT. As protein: CATSRAGTGDTEAFF.

Here the CDR3 reads CSASSGSRGGEQFF. DNA for the CDR3: TGCAGTGCTAGTTCCGGGAGTAGAGGTGGTGAGCAGTTCTTC. The V gene is TRBV20-1, the J gene TRBJ2-1, with a possible D match to TRBD2 (6 bases). V gave up 3 bases and J gave up 9 bases, with 18 bases separating them. This CDR3 has 14 residues. Germline V gene sequence: CDR1 DFQATT, CDR2 SNEGSKA (reference sequence).

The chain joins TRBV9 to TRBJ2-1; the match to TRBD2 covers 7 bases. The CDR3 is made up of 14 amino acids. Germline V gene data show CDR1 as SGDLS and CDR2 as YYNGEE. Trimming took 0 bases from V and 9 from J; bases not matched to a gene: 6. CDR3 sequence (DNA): TGTGCCAGCAGCGTAGGGCTAGCGGAGGGTGAGCAGTTCTTC. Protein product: CASSVGLAEGEQFF.

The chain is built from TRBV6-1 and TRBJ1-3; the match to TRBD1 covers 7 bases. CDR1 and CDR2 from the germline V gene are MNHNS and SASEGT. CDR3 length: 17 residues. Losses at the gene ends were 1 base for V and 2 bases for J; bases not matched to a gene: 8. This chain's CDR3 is CASSEDGPGTAGNTIYF. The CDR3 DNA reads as TGTGCCAGCAGTGAAGATGGACCCGGGACAGCTGGAAACACCATATATTTT.

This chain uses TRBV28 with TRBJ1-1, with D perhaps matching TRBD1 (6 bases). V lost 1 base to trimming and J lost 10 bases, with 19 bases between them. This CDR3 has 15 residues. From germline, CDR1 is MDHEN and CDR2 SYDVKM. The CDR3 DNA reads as TGTGCCAGCAGTTTATTACAGGGAAGCTCTATACGAGCTTTCTTT. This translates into CASSLLQGSSIRAFF.

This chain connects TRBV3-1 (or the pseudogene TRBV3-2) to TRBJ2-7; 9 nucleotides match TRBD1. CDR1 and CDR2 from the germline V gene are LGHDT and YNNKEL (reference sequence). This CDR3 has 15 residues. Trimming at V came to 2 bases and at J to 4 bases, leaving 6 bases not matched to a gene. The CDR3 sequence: CASSQRPGQGYEQYF. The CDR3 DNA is TGTGCCAGCAGCCAAAGGCCGGGACAGGGTTACGAGCAGTACTTC.

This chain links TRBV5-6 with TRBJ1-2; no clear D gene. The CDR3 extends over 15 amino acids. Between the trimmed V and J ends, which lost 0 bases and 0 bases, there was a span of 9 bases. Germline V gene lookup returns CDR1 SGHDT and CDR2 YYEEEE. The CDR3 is CASSLVEGANYGYTF. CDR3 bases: TGTGCCAGCAGCTTGGTGGAGGGCGCTAACTATGGCTACACCTTC.

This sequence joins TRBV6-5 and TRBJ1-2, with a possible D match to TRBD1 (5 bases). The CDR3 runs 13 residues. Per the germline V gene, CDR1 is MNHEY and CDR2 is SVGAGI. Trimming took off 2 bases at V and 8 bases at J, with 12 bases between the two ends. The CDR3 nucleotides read TGTGCCAGCAGTTACCGGGGGAGGAGAGGCTACACCTTC. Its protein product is CASSYRGRRGYTF.

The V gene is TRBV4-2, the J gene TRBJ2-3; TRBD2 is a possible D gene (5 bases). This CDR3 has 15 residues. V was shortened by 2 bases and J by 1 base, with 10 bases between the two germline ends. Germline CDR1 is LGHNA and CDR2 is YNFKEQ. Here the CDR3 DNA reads TGTGCCAGCAGCCAACTTACCGGGGGCACAGATACGCAGTATTTT. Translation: CASSQLTGGTDTQYF.

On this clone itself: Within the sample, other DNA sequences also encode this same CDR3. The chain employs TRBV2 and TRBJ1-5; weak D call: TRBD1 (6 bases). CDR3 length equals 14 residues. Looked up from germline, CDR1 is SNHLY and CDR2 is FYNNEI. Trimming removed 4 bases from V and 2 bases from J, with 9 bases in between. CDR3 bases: TGTGCCAGCAGTGTGGCAGGGGGCAATCAGCCCCAGCATTTT. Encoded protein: CASSVAGGNQPQHF.

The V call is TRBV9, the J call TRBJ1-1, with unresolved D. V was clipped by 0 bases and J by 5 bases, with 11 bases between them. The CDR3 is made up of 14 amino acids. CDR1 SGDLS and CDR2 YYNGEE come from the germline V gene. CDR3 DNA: TGTGCCAGCAGCGTAGACTCAGGTCGGACTGAAGCTTTCTTT. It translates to CASSVDSGRTEAFF.

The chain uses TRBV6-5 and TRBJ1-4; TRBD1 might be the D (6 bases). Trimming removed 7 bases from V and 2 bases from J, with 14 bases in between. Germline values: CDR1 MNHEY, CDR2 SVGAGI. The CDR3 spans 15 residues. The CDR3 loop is CASTPRQETNEKLFF. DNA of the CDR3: TGTGCCAGCACCCCCAGACAGGAGACTAATGAAAAACTGTTTTTT.

DNA of the CDR3: TGTGCCAGCAGTTTAGACAGGGGCGGCTACAATGAGCAGTTCTTC. This translates into CASSLDRGGYNEQFF. The chain couples TRBV28 to TRBJ2-1; TRBD1 matches at 8 bases. Germline V gene data show CDR1 as MDHEN and CDR2 as SYDVKM. The length of the CDR3 is 15 residues. V lost 2 bases and J lost 3; bases outside the gene matches: 3.

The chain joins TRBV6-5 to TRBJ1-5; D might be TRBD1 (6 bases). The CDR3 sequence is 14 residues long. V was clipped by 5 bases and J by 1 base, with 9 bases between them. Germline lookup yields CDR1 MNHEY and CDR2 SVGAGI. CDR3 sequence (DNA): TGTGCCAGCAGTCGGACAGAGAGCAATCAGCCCCAGCATTTT. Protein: CASSRTESNQPQHF.

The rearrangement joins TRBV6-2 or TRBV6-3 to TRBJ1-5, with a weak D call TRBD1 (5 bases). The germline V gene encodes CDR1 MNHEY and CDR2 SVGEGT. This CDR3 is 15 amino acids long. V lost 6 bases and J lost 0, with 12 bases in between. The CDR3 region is CASSPGLVSNQPQHF. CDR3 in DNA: TGTGCCAGCAGCCCGGGACTGGTTAGCAATCAGCCCCAGCATTTT.

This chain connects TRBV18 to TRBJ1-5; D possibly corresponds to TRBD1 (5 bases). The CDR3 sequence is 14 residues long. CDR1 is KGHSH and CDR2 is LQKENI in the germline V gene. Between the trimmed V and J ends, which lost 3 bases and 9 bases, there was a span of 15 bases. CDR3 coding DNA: TGTGCCAGCTCACCGGGGCCTGGGGTGAGGCCCCAGCATTTT. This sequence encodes CASSPGPGVRPQHF.

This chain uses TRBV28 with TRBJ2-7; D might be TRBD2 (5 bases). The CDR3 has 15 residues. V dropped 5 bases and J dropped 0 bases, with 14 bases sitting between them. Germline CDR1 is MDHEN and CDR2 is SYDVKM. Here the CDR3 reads CASSPPGVPSYEQYF. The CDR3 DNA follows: TGTGCCAGCAGTCCTCCCGGGGTACCCTCCTACGAGCAGTACTTC.

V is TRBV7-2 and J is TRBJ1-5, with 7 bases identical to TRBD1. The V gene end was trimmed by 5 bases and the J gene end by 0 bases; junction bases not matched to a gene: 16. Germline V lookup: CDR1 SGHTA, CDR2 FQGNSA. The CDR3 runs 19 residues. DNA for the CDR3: TGTGCCAGCAGCCCACGTCCTCGGGACAGAAGAAATAGCAATCAGCCCCAGCATTTT. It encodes CASSPRPRDRRNSNQPQHF.

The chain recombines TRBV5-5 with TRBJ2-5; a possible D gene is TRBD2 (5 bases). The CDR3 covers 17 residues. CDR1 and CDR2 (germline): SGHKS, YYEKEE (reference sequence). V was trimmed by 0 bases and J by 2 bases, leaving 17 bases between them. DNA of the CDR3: TGTGCCAGCAGCTTGGCGTTTGCGGGTCCTCCGCAAGAGACCCAGTACTTC. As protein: CASSLAFAGPPQETQYF.